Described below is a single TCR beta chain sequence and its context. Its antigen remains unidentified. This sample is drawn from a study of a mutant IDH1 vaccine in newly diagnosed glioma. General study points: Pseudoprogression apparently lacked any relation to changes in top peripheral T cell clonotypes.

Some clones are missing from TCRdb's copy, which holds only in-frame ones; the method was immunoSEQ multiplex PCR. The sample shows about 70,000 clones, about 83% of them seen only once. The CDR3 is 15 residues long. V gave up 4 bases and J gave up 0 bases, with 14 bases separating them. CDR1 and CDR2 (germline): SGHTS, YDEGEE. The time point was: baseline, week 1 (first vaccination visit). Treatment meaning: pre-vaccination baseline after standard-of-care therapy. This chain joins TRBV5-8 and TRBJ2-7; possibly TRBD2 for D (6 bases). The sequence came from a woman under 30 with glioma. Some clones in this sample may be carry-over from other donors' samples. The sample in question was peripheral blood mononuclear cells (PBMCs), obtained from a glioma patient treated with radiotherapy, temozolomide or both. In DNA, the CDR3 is TGTGCCAGCAGCACCCGGGACTCACTCTCCTACGAGCAGTACTTC. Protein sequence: CASSTRDSLSYEQYF.